This T cell receptor beta chain originates from a study of control samples from healthy donors and cancer patients. Clones were sequenced by immunoSEQ multiplex PCR, and TCRdb holds only the in-frame ones, with some missing. The data show tens of thousands of clones, roughly 91% seen once. The length of the CDR3 is 17 residues. V trimming: 2 bases; J trimming: 3 bases; junction bases outside the gene matches: 7. CDR1 is SGHRS, CDR2 YFSETQ, per germline. The chain uses TRBV5-1 and TRBJ2-3, with 12 positions matching TRBD2. The specimen was PBMCs. This clonotype originated in a man aged 45 to 65 with lung cancer. CDR3 coding DNA: TGCGCCAGCAGCTTTGGTACTAGCGGGGGGCAGACAGATACGCAGTATTTT. Its protein is CASSFGTSGGQTDTQYF.